These T cell receptor beta chains were read from a single sample in a study of CD8+ T cells in alopecia areata. Sequencing used immunoSEQ multiplex PCR; TCRdb keeps in-frame clones, though not all of them. This table has 120,000 to 150,000 clones, approximately 80% appearing once. The material sequenced was CD8+ T cells sorted from blood, taken at week 4, from a patient treated with tofacitinib. The receptors come from a human donor with alopecia areata. Each CDR3 is given with its conserved first and last residue. Fields, in order: V gene, J gene, clone size, D gene, CDR3 protein, CDR3 DNA. A D gene is named only where the DNA matches it firmly. Clone size is not always given. Where it is, it says once, few, many or a class for expanded clones.

v_call: TRBV7-7
j_call: TRBJ2-5
clone_size: -
d_call: -
cdr3_aa: CASSLDSRETQYF
cdr3_nt: TGTGCTAGCAGCTTAGACTCTCGGGAGACCCAGTACTTC

v_call: TRBV6-5
j_call: TRBJ2-3
clone_size: -
d_call: TRBD2
cdr3_aa: CASSYGRGAPDTQYF
cdr3_nt: TGTGCCAGCAGTTACGGGCGGGGGGCACCAGATACGCAGTATTTT

v_call: TRBV4-2
j_call: TRBJ1-1
clone_size: -
d_call: -
cdr3_aa: CASSLIYGENTEAFF
cdr3_nt: TGTGCCAGCAGCCTGATATACGGAGAAAACACTGAAGCTTTCTTT

v_call: TRBV7-2
j_call: TRBJ2-1
clone_size: -
d_call: TRBD2
cdr3_aa: CASSWVAGEPNEQFF
cdr3_nt: TGTGCCAGCAGCTGGGTAGCGGGGGAACCCAATGAGCAGTTCTTC

v_call: TRBV4-1
j_call: TRBJ2-2
clone_size: -
d_call: -
cdr3_aa: CASSQSIGELFF
cdr3_nt: TGCGCCAGCAGCCAAAGCATCGGGGAGCTGTTTTTT

v_call: TRBV5-6
j_call: TRBJ1-5
clone_size: -
d_call: -
cdr3_aa: CASSLAGRFSNQPQHF
cdr3_nt: TGTGCCAGCAGCTTGGCCGGACGGTTTAGCAATCAGCCCCAGCATTTT

v_call: TRBV29-1
j_call: TRBJ2-7
clone_size: -
d_call: -
cdr3_aa: CSVEIDRNYEQYF
cdr3_nt: TGCAGCGTTGAGATTGACAGGAACTACGAGCAGTACTTC

v_call: TRBV10-2
j_call: TRBJ2-3
clone_size: -
d_call: -
cdr3_aa: CASTDPGAGLTDTQYF
cdr3_nt: TGCGCCAGCACCGACCCGGGAGCGGGCCTTACAGATACGCAGTATTTT

v_call: TRBV5-5
j_call: TRBJ2-7
clone_size: -
d_call: -
cdr3_aa: CASSHPAWEQYF
cdr3_nt: TGTGCCAGCAGCCACCCGGCGTGGGAGCAGTACTTC

v_call: TRBV14
j_call: TRBJ1-2
clone_size: -
d_call: TRBD1
cdr3_aa: CASSPTGTAIYGYTF
cdr3_nt: TGTGCCAGCAGCCCAACCGGGACAGCGATCTATGGCTACACCTTC

v_call: TRBV29-1
j_call: TRBJ2-1
clone_size: -
d_call: -
cdr3_aa: CSVRLVEGNEQFF
cdr3_nt: TGCAGCGTTAGACTTGTTGAGGGCAATGAGCAGTTCTTC

v_call: TRBV5-6
j_call: TRBJ1-2
clone_size: once
d_call: -
cdr3_aa: CASSLARASGYTF
cdr3_nt: TGTGCCAGCAGCTTGGCCAGGGCAAGTGGCTACACCTTC

v_call: TRBV7-9
j_call: TRBJ2-5
clone_size: few
d_call: TRBD2
cdr3_aa: CASSLGLAGARETQYF
cdr3_nt: TGTGCCAGCAGCTTAGGACTAGCGGGGGCTCGAGAGACCCAGTACTTC

v_call: TRBV13
j_call: TRBJ2-3
clone_size: -
d_call: TRBD1
cdr3_aa: CASSLGQGVTDTQYF
cdr3_nt: TGTGCCAGCAGCTTAGGGCAGGGGGTAACAGATACGCAGTATTTT

v_call: TRBV13
j_call: TRBJ2-2
clone_size: once
d_call: TRBD2
cdr3_aa: CASSIGTTNTGELFF
cdr3_nt: TGTGCCAGCAGCATCGGGACTACAAACACCGGGGAGCTGTTTTTT

v_call: TRBV30
j_call: TRBJ2-7
clone_size: -
d_call: -
cdr3_aa: CAWSRGTYEQYF
cdr3_nt: TGTGCCTGGAGTCGGGGAACCTACGAGCAGTACTTC

v_call: TRBV13
j_call: TRBJ2-1
clone_size: -
d_call: -
cdr3_aa: CASSTQGYNEQFF
cdr3_nt: TGTGCCAGCAGCACACAGGGCTACAATGAGCAGTTCTTC

v_call: TRBV29-1
j_call: TRBJ2-7
clone_size: -
d_call: -
cdr3_aa: CSVEILSRDHEQYF
cdr3_nt: TGCAGCGTTGAAATTCTCAGCCGGGACCACGAGCAGTACTTC

v_call: TRBV14
j_call: TRBJ2-2
clone_size: -
d_call: -
cdr3_aa: CASSPRGSPNAGELFF
cdr3_nt: TGTGCCAGCAGCCCGAGGGGGAGTCCCAACGCCGGGGAGCTGTTTTTT

v_call: TRBV5-4
j_call: TRBJ2-3
clone_size: -
d_call: -
cdr3_aa: CASSLSTDTQYF
cdr3_nt: TGTGCCAGCAGCCTGAGCACAGATACGCAGTATTTT

v_call: TRBV2
j_call: TRBJ2-1
clone_size: -
d_call: TRBD1
cdr3_aa: CASSEAHRGLYNEQFF
cdr3_nt: TGTGCCAGCAGTGAAGCCCACAGGGGGTTGTACAATGAGCAGTTCTTC

v_call: TRBV5-6
j_call: TRBJ2-1
clone_size: -
d_call: TRBD1
cdr3_aa: CASKGTGEVNEQFF
cdr3_nt: TGTGCCAGCAAAGGGACAGGGGAGGTCAATGAGCAGTTCTTC

v_call: TRBV5-6
j_call: TRBJ2-4
clone_size: -
d_call: -
cdr3_aa: CASSLDLRGGNIQYF
cdr3_nt: TGTGCCAGCAGCTTGGATTTGAGGGGAGGAAACATTCAGTACTTC

v_call: TRBV5-4
j_call: TRBJ1-1
clone_size: once
d_call: -
cdr3_aa: CASSLGAEAFF
cdr3_nt: TGTGCCAGCAGCTTGGGGGCTGAAGCTTTCTTT

v_call: TRBV6-1
j_call: TRBJ2-7
clone_size: -
d_call: -
cdr3_aa: CASSEPPEQYF
cdr3_nt: TGTGCCAGCAGTGAACCACCCGAGCAGTACTTC

v_call: TRBV29-1
j_call: TRBJ2-1
clone_size: few
d_call: TRBD2
cdr3_aa: CSVAGRGVRSSYNEQFF
cdr3_nt: TGCAGCGTTGCAGGACGGGGGGTTAGGAGCTCCTACAATGAGCAGTTCTTC

v_call: TRBV4-1
j_call: TRBJ2-6
clone_size: once
d_call: -
cdr3_aa: CASSPADSGQTSGANVLTF
cdr3_nt: TGCGCCAGCAGCCCTGCTGACTCGGGACAAACCTCTGGGGCCAACGTCCTGACTTTC

v_call: TRBV29-1
j_call: TRBJ2-5
clone_size: -
d_call: -
cdr3_aa: CSVESDAGNGEYQETQYF
cdr3_nt: TGCAGCGTTGAATCCGACGCAGGGAATGGGGAGTACCAAGAGACCCAGTACTTC

v_call: TRBV5-1
j_call: TRBJ2-1
clone_size: -
d_call: TRBD1
cdr3_aa: CASRPGTGAINEQFF
cdr3_nt: TGCGCCAGCAGGCCCGGGACAGGGGCTATTAATGAGCAGTTCTTC

v_call: TRBV5-1
j_call: TRBJ2-3
clone_size: -
d_call: TRBD1
cdr3_aa: CASSVRTGLTSTDTQYF
cdr3_nt: TGCGCCAGCAGCGTGAGGACAGGTCTTACTAGCACAGATACGCAGTATTTT

v_call: TRBV11-2
j_call: TRBJ2-7
clone_size: -
d_call: -
cdr3_aa: CASSFGGIYEQYF
cdr3_nt: TGTGCCAGCAGCTTTGGAGGGATCTACGAGCAGTACTTC

v_call: TRBV19
j_call: TRBJ1-6
clone_size: -
d_call: -
cdr3_aa: CASSTRVGLSNSPLHF
cdr3_nt: TGTGCCAGTAGTACCCGGGTCGGACTAAGTAATTCACCCCTCCACTTT

v_call: TRBV4-1
j_call: TRBJ2-1
clone_size: -
d_call: -
cdr3_aa: CASSQLTEYNEQFF
cdr3_nt: TGCGCCAGCAGCCAACTCACAGAATACAATGAGCAGTTCTTC

v_call: TRBV30
j_call: TRBJ2-3
clone_size: -
d_call: TRBD2
cdr3_aa: CAWNHANGGDTDTQYF
cdr3_nt: TGTGCCTGGAACCACGCTAACGGGGGGGACACAGATACGCAGTATTTT

v_call: TRBV4-3
j_call: TRBJ2-7
clone_size: -
d_call: -
cdr3_aa: CASSQDRSSEQYF
cdr3_nt: TGCGCCAGCAGCCAAGACCGGTCGAGCGAGCAGTACTTC

v_call: TRBV10-3
j_call: TRBJ2-1
clone_size: -
d_call: TRBD2
cdr3_aa: CAISDIQRGPYYNEQFF
cdr3_nt: TGTGCCATCAGTGATATCCAGCGGGGGCCATACTACAATGAGCAGTTCTTC

v_call: TRBV6-5
j_call: TRBJ2-7
clone_size: -
d_call: -
cdr3_aa: CASSYGDGTTYEQYF
cdr3_nt: TGTGCCAGCAGTTACGGGGACGGGACCACCTACGAGCAGTACTTC

v_call: TRBV29-1
j_call: TRBJ1-1
clone_size: few
d_call: -
cdr3_aa: CSVTPGGGLTEAFF
cdr3_nt: TGCAGCGTAACCCCGGGGGGAGGTCTGACTGAAGCTTTCTTT

v_call: TRBV5-1
j_call: TRBJ2-3
clone_size: -
d_call: -
cdr3_aa: CASSLMGRVSTDTQYF
cdr3_nt: TGCGCCAGCAGCTTGATGGGACGGGTGTCCACAGATACGCAGTATTTT

v_call: TRBV5-6
j_call: TRBJ2-7
clone_size: -
d_call: -
cdr3_aa: CASSSGTFYEQYF
cdr3_nt: TGTGCCAGCAGCTCCGGGACCTTCTACGAGCAGTACTTC

v_call: TRBV29-1
j_call: TRBJ1-2
clone_size: -
d_call: -
cdr3_aa: CSVDVGNYGYTF
cdr3_nt: TGCAGCGTTGATGTGGGTAACTATGGCTACACCTTC

v_call: TRBV5-8
j_call: TRBJ1-2
clone_size: -
d_call: -
cdr3_aa: CASISRGQGYGYTF
cdr3_nt: TGTGCCAGCATCTCCAGGGGTCAAGGCTATGGCTACACCTTC

v_call: TRBV7-9
j_call: TRBJ2-3
clone_size: -
d_call: -
cdr3_aa: CASQGQVQTQYF
cdr3_nt: TGTGCCAGCCAGGGGCAGGTCCAGACGCAGTATTTT

v_call: TRBV6-5
j_call: TRBJ2-7
clone_size: -
d_call: TRBD1
cdr3_aa: CASSAGTGSYEQYF
cdr3_nt: TGTGCCAGCAGTGCCGGGACAGGGTCCTACGAGCAGTACTTC

v_call: TRBV5-1
j_call: TRBJ2-1
clone_size: -
d_call: -
cdr3_aa: CASSSGRVTGRNEQFF
cdr3_nt: TGCGCCAGCAGCTCCGGACGCGTCACAGGGAGGAATGAGCAGTTCTTC

v_call: TRBV4-3
j_call: TRBJ2-3
clone_size: -
d_call: TRBD2
cdr3_aa: CASSLGGGRDTQYF
cdr3_nt: TGCGCCAGCAGCCTGGGCGGGGGGAGAGATACGCAGTATTTT

v_call: TRBV5-4
j_call: TRBJ2-1
clone_size: once
d_call: TRBD2
cdr3_aa: CASLAGEDNEQFF
cdr3_nt: TGTGCCAGCCTAGCGGGGGAGGACAATGAGCAGTTCTTC

v_call: TRBV9
j_call: TRBJ1-5
clone_size: -
d_call: -
cdr3_aa: CASSVSQGENQPQHF
cdr3_nt: TGTGCCAGCAGCGTCAGTCAGGGTGAGAATCAGCCCCAGCATTTT

v_call: TRBV10-1
j_call: TRBJ2-1
clone_size: once
d_call: -
cdr3_aa: CASSEACRDHNEQFF
cdr3_nt: TGCGCCAGCAGTGAGGCATGCCGGGACCACAATGAGCAGTTCTTC

v_call: TRBV7-2
j_call: TRBJ2-7
clone_size: once
d_call: TRBD1
cdr3_aa: CASSPGTGYEQYF
cdr3_nt: TGTGCCAGCAGCCCCGGGACAGGCTACGAGCAGTACTTC

v_call: TRBV7-2
j_call: TRBJ2-1
clone_size: once
d_call: -
cdr3_aa: CASSSDWDGNEQFF
cdr3_nt: TGTGCCAGCAGCTCCGACTGGGATGGTAATGAGCAGTTCTTC

v_call: TRBV27
j_call: TRBJ1-5
clone_size: -
d_call: -
cdr3_aa: CASSLGVYSNQPQHF
cdr3_nt: TGTGCCAGCAGTTTGGGGGTATATAGCAATCAGCCCCAGCATTTT

v_call: TRBV19
j_call: TRBJ1-4
clone_size: -
d_call: -
cdr3_aa: CASSPPPWEGEKLFF
cdr3_nt: TGTGCCAGTAGTCCTCCCCCGTGGGAAGGTGAAAAACTGTTTTTT